This T cell receptor (beta chain) was captured in a study of control samples from healthy donors and cancer patients. Assay used: immunoSEQ multiplex PCR; TCRdb lists only in-frame clones, some missing. The sample lists 200,000 to 250,000 clones, roughly 94% occurring once. The CDR3 loop spans 14 amino acids. Germline lookup yields CDR1 KGHDR and CDR2 SFDVKD. Trimming stripped 4 bases from V and 4 bases from J, with 9 bases between. This chain joins TRBV24-1 and TRBJ1-4; no firm D call. This sequence originates from a man in his forties or fifties in good health. The sample taken for sequencing was blood. The CDR3 loop is CATSDPDGNEKLFF. Here the CDR3 DNA reads TGTGCCACCAGTGACCCCGACGGTAATGAAAAACTGTTTTTT.